Below are 31 T cell receptor beta chains sequenced from a single sample in a study of blood T cells in healthy people across ages. Using a J-beta primer mix together with a sample-barcoded 5' primer, a second PCR was run for about 6 to 11 cycles. TCRdb fed the 5' RACE reads into MiXCR, producing one record per CDR3 protein. This sample yields under 850,000 distinct CDR3 sequences, of which around 34% are seen a single time; around 13% belongs to the top ten. Sequenced material: blood. The receptors were sampled from a man aged 18 to 29 in good health.

V usage is TRBV14 and J usage is TRBJ1-2, with TRBD1 as a possible D gene (5 bases). Trimming took off 0 bases at V and 2 bases at J, with 13 bases between the two ends. Germline assignment: CDR1 SGHDN and CDR2 FVKESK. The CDR3 covers 16 residues. Here the CDR3 reads CASSQDTGQDNYGYTF. The CDR3 nucleotides are TGTGCCAGCAGCCAAGATACGGGGCAGGACAACTATGGCTACACCTTC.

This clonotype has only a few counts. The V call is TRBV12-3 or TRBV12-4, the J call TRBJ2-2; D unresolved. The CDR3 is 12 amino acids. The V and J ends lost 5 bases and 6 bases respectively, with 7 bases between them. DNA of the CDR3: TGTGCCAGCAGTCCCAGGCCCGGGGAGCTGTTTTTT. Amino acid sequence: CASSPRPGELFF.

V usage is TRBV27 and J usage is TRBJ2-7, with D possibly being TRBD1 (5 bases). Trimming removed 3 bases at V and 7 bases at J, with 16 bases between. CDR1 is MNHEY and CDR2 is SMNVEV in the germline V gene (reference sequence). This CDR3 has 14 amino acids. CDR3 sequence (DNA): TGTGCCAGCAGTTTGACAGATAAATACAATGAGCAGTACTTC. Translating it yields CASSLTDKYNEQYF.

On this clonotype itself: A read error may produce the germline difference seen at one junction end. The V gene is TRBV12-3 or TRBV12-4, the J gene TRBJ2-3; 8 bases match TRBD2. The CDR3 loop spans 14 amino acids. CDR3 in DNA: TGTGCCGGCCTCCCTAGCGGGCCCACAGATACGCTGTATTTT. This gives the protein CAGLPSGPTDTLYF.

This clonotype was seen more than once but under ten times. This rearrangement joins TRBV12-3 or TRBV12-4 to TRBJ1-1; maybe TRBD1 (5 bases). CDR3 size: 14 residues. V was shortened by 4 bases and J by 6 bases, with 15 bases between the two germline ends. CDR3 sequence reads: CASSSTDRFPEAFF. The CDR3 DNA follows: TGTGCCAGCAGTTCGACCGACAGATTCCCTGAAGCTTTCTTT.

This rearrangement joins TRBV29-1 to TRBJ2-4; TRBD1 agrees at 9 bases. The J call is in doubt because the DNA end fits TRBJ2-7 better. Germline V gene lookup returns CDR1 SQVTM and CDR2 ANQGSEA. The length of the CDR3 is 14 residues. The CDR3 is CSVGGQGKGYEQYF. CDR3 coding DNA: TGCAGCGTTGGCGGACAGGGGAAAGGCTACGAGCAGTACTTC.

This clonotype occurred a few times. One end of the junction varies from germline; a read error may be responsible. J is TRBJ2-3 and V is TRBV7-2, with D unclear. Germline V gives CDR1 SGHTA, CDR2 FQGNSA. There are 14 residues in the CDR3. The CDR3 nucleotides read TGTGTCAGCAGCTTAGTGGGTGCAACAGATACGCAGTATTTT. The encoded protein is CVSSLVGATDTQYF.

The V gene is TRBV20-1, the J gene TRBJ2-2, with D unclear. This CDR3 is 13 amino acids long. CDR1 and CDR2 from the germline V gene are DFQATT and SNEGSKA (reference sequence). Trimming pared 0 bases from V and 5 bases from J, leaving 7 bases between. The CDR3 is CSARDLQTGELFF. The CDR3 nucleotides read TGCAGTGCTAGAGATCTTCAGACCGGGGAGCTGTTTTTT.

This clonotype has a count of ten or more. The chain carries TRBV12-3 or TRBV12-4 and TRBJ2-7; D is possibly TRBD2 (6 bases). The CDR3 is made up of 14 amino acids. Trimming pared 3 bases from V and 6 bases from J, leaving 15 bases between. The CDR3, as DNA: TGTGCCAGCAGTTTTCCGGATCGGGGAGGCGAGCAGTACTTC. It specifies CASSFPDRGGEQYF.

The chain combines TRBV29-1 with TRBJ2-5; the D call may be TRBD1 or TRBD2 (5 bases each). The DNA end favors TRBJ2-7, so the J call may be wrong. This CDR3 contains 13 residues. Per the germline V gene, CDR1 is SQVTM and CDR2 is ANQGSEA. CDR3 amino acids: CSVNRGESYEQYF. CDR3 nucleotide sequence: TGCAGCGTTAACCGGGGCGAGAGCTACGAGCAGTACTTC.

This clonotype was seen a few times. The gene calls are TRBV5-1 and TRBJ2-7; 7 bases align to TRBD2. Germline V CDR1 and CDR2: SGHRS, YFSETQ. After removal of 5 bases from V and 0 bases from J, the junction contained 5 bases not matched to a gene. The CDR3 sequence is 14 residues long. CDR3 region: CASSTGGSSYEQYF. The DNA of the CDR3 is TGCGCCAGCAGTACCGGGGGGAGCTCCTACGAGCAGTACTTC.

CDR3 in amino acids: CASSPGAGVTYGYTF. The CDR3 DNA reads as TGTGCCAGCAGCCCGGGAGCGGGGGTTACCTATGGCTACACCTTC. The chain combines TRBV7-9 with TRBJ1-2; TRBD1 is a possible D gene (5 bases). The CDR3 is 15 residues long. Germline V lookup: CDR1 SEHNR, CDR2 FQNEAQ (reference sequence). Trimming removed 5 bases at V and 4 bases at J, with 17 bases between. The full variable domain, its missing parts supplied by reference TRBV7-9 and TRBJ1-2, is DTGVSQNPRHKITKRGQNVTFRCDPISEHNRLYWYRQTLGQGPEFLTYFQNEAQLEKSRLLSDRFSAERPKGSFSTLEIQRTEQGDSAMYLCASSPGAGVTYGYTFGSGTRLTVV.

This clonotype showed up just a few times. The chain carries TRBV7-2 and TRBJ2-1, with D perhaps TRBD1 (5 bases). The germline V gene has CDR1 SGHTA and CDR2 FQGNSA. Trimming took 4 bases from V and 4 from J, leaving 14 bases between them. The CDR3 has 15 residues. The CDR3 DNA reads as TGTGCCAGCAGCTCGGACAAGACAAAGTACAATGAGCAGTTCTTC. Translated, it gives CASSSDKTKYNEQFF.

To note about this clonotype: A read error is possible here, since a much larger clone lies one base away. The chain carries TRBV5-6 and TRBJ2-1; 9 nucleotides align to TRBD2. The CDR3 is made up of 14 amino acids. The germline V gene encodes CDR1 SGHDT and CDR2 YYEEEE. This CDR3 reads CASSLAGTSNEKFF. In nucleotides, the CDR3 is TGTGCCAGCAGCTTGGCCGGGACTAGCAATGAGAAGTTCTTC.

The CDR3 spells CSGGQDNEQYF. CDR3 in DNA: TGCAGCGGGGGACAGGACAATGAGCAGTACTTC. V is TRBV29-1 and J is TRBJ2-5, with 8 bases fitting TRBD1. CDR3 length: 11 amino acids. Germline-derived CDR1 and CDR2 are SQVTM and ANQGSEA. V lost 7 bases and J lost 11; bases outside the gene matches: 9.

This clonotype was seen a few times. This sequence joins TRBV12-3 or TRBV12-4 and TRBJ2-7; tentative D call: TRBD2 (5 bases). Deletions cut 6 bases from V and 6 bases from J, with 18 bases between. The CDR3 is 14 amino acids. The CDR3 nucleotides read TGTGCCAGCAGACTCGGGGTAGTTAGGTTCGAGCAGTACTTC. Amino acids: CASRLGVVRFEQYF.

Many counts were recorded for this clonotype. The J gene is TRBJ2-3, the V gene TRBV27; 12 positions agree with TRBD2. The germline gives CDR1 MNHEY, CDR2 SMNVEV (reference sequence). With V trimmed by 5 bases and J by 6 bases, 9 bases remained unmatched. The CDR3 length is 16 residues. The CDR3 protein is CASSLRTSGDRDTQYF. In nucleotides, the CDR3 is TGTGCCAGCAGTCTCCGGACTAGCGGGGACCGGGATACGCAGTATTTT.

This clonotype came up many times. The chain recombines TRBV28 with TRBJ2-5; D could derive from TRBD1 or TRBD2 (5 bases each). The CDR3 sequence is 12 residues long. Germline values: CDR1 MDHEN, CDR2 SYDVKM. V dropped 7 bases and J dropped 5 bases, with 11 bases sitting between them. The CDR3 sequence is CASNVGRETQYF. The CDR3 region has the DNA TGTGCCAGCAACGTGGGACGGGAGACCCAGTACTTC.

The rearrangement uses TRBV5-1 and TRBJ2-3; D uncertain. Trimming removed 3 bases from V and 1 base from J, with 6 bases in between. This CDR3 region has 13 residues. Germline-derived CDR1 and CDR2 are SGHRS and YFSETQ. This CDR3 is CASSWSRTDTQYF. DNA of the CDR3: TGCGCCAGCAGCTGGTCTCGCACAGATACGCAGTATTTT.

This clonotype was picked up a small number of times. Since a much larger clone is just one base distant, this may be a read error. CDR3 region: CASSLVGVQGTQYF. The CDR3, as DNA: TGTGCCAGCAGCTTAGTAGGGGTCCAAGGGACCCAGTACTTC. J is TRBJ2-5 and V is TRBV7-8; weak D call: TRBD1 (5 bases). Looked up from germline, CDR1 is SGHVS and CDR2 is FQNEAQ. This CDR3 has 14 amino acids.

The rearrangement joins TRBV29-1 to TRBJ1-6, with D possibly being TRBD1 (5 bases). Per the germline V gene, CDR1 is SQVTM and CDR2 is ANQGSEA. The CDR3 is made up of 13 amino acids. V dropped 3 bases and J dropped 5 bases, with 8 bases sitting between them. The CDR3 DNA reads as TGCAGCGTTGACTCGGGGGATAATTCACCCCTCCACTTT. Translation gives CSVDSGDNSPLHF.

This clonotype was recorded many times. The chain uses TRBV5-1 and TRBJ2-2; D call uncertain. Trimming cost V 4 bases and J 5 bases, with 6 bases left between them. Germline V lookup: CDR1 SGHRS, CDR2 YFSETQ. The CDR3 has 12 residues. CDR3 in amino acids: CASSPRTGELFF. Written as DNA, the CDR3 is TGCGCCAGCAGCCCCAGGACCGGGGAGCTGTTTTTT.

In its sample, this clonotype was seen a few times. The V call is TRBV4-3, the J call TRBJ1-4, with a tentative D call TRBD1 (5 bases). Germline V CDR1 and CDR2: LGHNA, YSLEER. V lost 4 bases and J lost 8, with 17 bases in between. The CDR3 consists of 15 residues. CDR3 loop: CASSPGIEGWEKLFF. The CDR3 bases are TGCGCCAGCAGCCCGGGGATAGAGGGGTGGGAAAAACTGTTTTTT.

This clonotype has ten or more counts. V is TRBV4-1 and J is TRBJ2-3; D uncertain. The CDR3 contains 16 residues. CDR1 and CDR2 (germline): MGHRA, YSYEKL. Between the trimmed V and J ends, which lost 6 bases and 1 base, there was a span of 17 bases. DNA of the CDR3: TGCGCCAGCAGAAAATACGGATCCTCGGGCACAGATACGCAGTATTTT. It yields the protein CASRKYGSSGTDTQYF.

This clonotype has at least ten counts. This CDR3 reads CASSYSGRTDTQYF. The CDR3 nucleotides are TGTGCCAGCAGTTACTCGGGACGCACAGATACGCAGTATTTT. The rearrangement links TRBV6-5 to TRBJ2-3, with D perhaps given as TRBD1 or TRBD2 (5 bases each). Deletions cut 0 bases from V and 1 base from J, with 5 bases between. The germline gives CDR1 MNHEY, CDR2 SVGAGI. This CDR3 comprises 14 residues.

J is TRBJ2-1 and V is TRBV20-1; tentatively, D is TRBD1 (5 bases). The CDR3 totals 18 residues. Trimming shortened V by 0 bases and J by 10 bases, and 28 bases separated the two germline ends. Looked up from germline, CDR1 is DFQATT and CDR2 is SNEGSKA (reference sequence). The CDR3 region is CSARDQKARWGSSYEQFF. The CDR3 bases are TGCAGTGCTAGAGATCAGAAGGCGAGGTGGGGCTCCTCCTACGAGCAGTTCTTC.

The chain employs TRBV6-6 and TRBJ1-1; maybe TRBD1 (5 bases). V lost 1 base and J 1 base, leaving 10 bases between the germline ends. Germline loops: CDR1 MNHNY, CDR2 SVGAGI (reference sequence). The CDR3 sequence is 15 residues long. The CDR3 nucleotides read TGTGCCAGCAGTTACTTGGCGGGGGAGAACACTGAAGCTTTCTTT. Translation: CASSYLAGENTEAFF.

The DNA of the CDR3 is TGCGCCAGCAGCTTAGTTGGAGACGTAGACAATGAGCAGTTCTTC. It codes for CASSLVGDVDNEQFF. This rearrangement joins TRBV5-1 to TRBJ2-1; D remains unclear. Germline-derived CDR1 and CDR2 are SGHRS and YFSETQ. Trimming took 2 bases from V and 5 from J, leaving 14 bases between them. The CDR3 is 15 amino acids.

Regarding this clonotype: At one boundary the junction diverges from the germline segment, which might be a read error. The V call is TRBV20-1, the J call TRBJ1-1; D is ambiguous. Germline V gene sequence: CDR1 DFQATT, CDR2 SNEGSKA (reference sequence). The CDR3 sequence is 14 residues long. CDR3 residues: CSARESGVNTETFF. The CDR3 nucleotides read TGCAGTGCTAGGGAGAGTGGTGTGAACACTGAAACTTTCTTT.

The J gene is TRBJ1-1, the V gene TRBV14; D gene unclear. V shed 5 bases and J shed 1 base, with 11 bases lying between them. The CDR3 is 14 residues long. CDR1 is SGHDN and CDR2 is FVKESK in the germline V gene. The CDR3 DNA follows: TGTGCCAGCAGCTTGTGGCGGAGGAACACTGAAGCTTTCTTT. Translating gives CASSLWRRNTEAFF.

The chain employs TRBV5-1 and TRBJ2-2; 13 positions match TRBD2. J lost 4 bases, V lost 4 bases, and 13 bases had no gene match. This CDR3 is 19 amino acids long. Germline CDR1 is SGHRS and CDR2 is YFSETQ. The CDR3 DNA reads TGCGCCAGCAGCCCCACCGTACTAGCGGGGGGGCTTGTCACCGGGGAGCTGTTTTTT. This sequence encodes CASSPTVLAGGLVTGELFF. The variable domain in full, with the rest retrieved from reference TRBV5-1 and TRBJ2-2, is KAGVTQTPRYLIKTRGQQVTLSCSPISGHRSVSWYQQTPGQGLQFLFEYFSETQRNKGNFPGRFSGRQFSNSRSEMNVSTLELGDSALYLCASSPTVLAGGLVTGELFFGEGSRLTVL.